This record covers a single TCR beta chain. This clonotype was seen more than once but under ten times. There is no known antigen for this receptor. One junction end does not reproduce the germline sequence, and a read error may be involved. Via the germline V gene, CDR1 is KGHDR and CDR2 SFDVKD. There are 15 amino acids in the CDR3, from cysteine to phenylalanine inclusive. The retained sequence is limited to the CDR3, 45 bases, with the frame set at the first base. TCR beta repertoires were profiled from peripheral blood of roughly 13 young patients with multiple sclerosis to demonstrate the VDJtools post-analysis software. The patients with multiple sclerosis were children and adolescents between roughly 6 and 15 years of age. The entry originates in a study of post-analysis software for immune sequencing data (dated by TCRdb to between 2015 and 2016). With respect to the entire study: The recorded disease courses included relapsing-remitting, secondary progressive and progressive-relapsing multiple sclerosis, and some patients had no subtype annotation. The patient repertoires were set against eleven to twelve previously published healthy control repertoires from donors whose ages ranged from 6 to 25 years. A subset of samples was prepared in parallel using single-end sample barcoding, then pooled and co-amplified after Illumina adapter ligation.

What the work shows at the level of the full study, not this receptor alone: Significantly higher frequencies in patients than in controls were found for five TRBV segments, including TRBV5-6, TRBV5-1 and TRBV20-1. Direct clustering with F measure showed strong co-clustering of samples prepared in the same batch, prompting a batch-effect correction. The control group was slightly older than the multiple sclerosis patient group. Significantly lower normalized Chao1 diversity was found in multiple sclerosis patients than in controls, suggesting substantial peripheral T-cell clonal expansion.

Libraries came from PCR. Sequencing took place on an Illumina HiSeq 2500. Unique molecular identifiers were incorporated into TCR beta cDNA libraries to reduce PCR and sequencing biases. Some 500,000 cDNA molecules were obtained per 1 to 10 million input T cells, so each molecule approximated one T cell. The patient libraries were prepared and sequenced with the same protocol used for the earlier healthy control dataset. Within a given batch, samples were prepared together, multiplexed and sequenced on the same HiSeq lane. The paper's processing steps were these. Raw barcoded reads were processed with MIGEC, discarding single-read molecular identifier groups before consensus assembly and CDR3 extraction. VDJtools was used for post-analysis of the clonotype tables, with diversity normalized by down-sampling every dataset to the smallest sample size. To correct batch-related cross-sample contamination, repertoire overlap clustering matched CDR3 amino acid sequences but not nucleotide sequences. Through fastp at Q25 and MiXCR, TCRdb rebuilt clones from the public reads, retaining in-frame beta chains. Every entry covers one CDR3 protein and lists the most common genes and DNA from its rows. TCRdb, not the authors, supplied the V and J calls. The sample yields fewer than 850,000 distinct CDR3 sequences; roughly 27% were counted once. Together, the top ten hold around 0.56% of the sample.

The sample was blood. This sequence uses TRBV24-1 and TRBJ2-1; a tentative D match to TRBD2 spans 6 bases. The TCR comes from a girl aged 10 to 17 with multiple sclerosis. The CDR3: CATGEEGTSYNEQFF. The sequenced DNA: TGTGCCACCGGTGAGGAGGGCACGTCCTACAATGAGCAGTTCTTC.